This TCR beta chain came from a study of OX40 agonist ivuxolimab in advanced cancers. Study-wide context: Dose-escalation patients were diagnosed with hepatocellular carcinoma, melanoma, renal cell cancer or head and neck cancer. Cohort: more than 75% men, mean age 60, aged about 20 to 80.

Whole-study findings and limits: Average numbers of expanded clones were greater in CD8+ T cells than in CD4+.

This table comes from immunoSEQ multiplex PCR, and its TCRdb copy is limited to in-frame clones, with some not included. The data show around 63,000 clones, with roughly four fifths seen just once and 5.5% to 6% held by the top ten. The investigators sampled blood at baseline, at cycle 4 day 1, and at cycle 7 day 1. On this clone: Its specificity is unknown.

This material consisted of CD4+ or CD8+ T cells sorted from blood, taken in a trial of the OX40 agonist ivuxolimab. The receptor was isolated from an adult with an advanced solid tumor such as melanoma, head and neck, liver or kidney cancer.

CDR3 DNA sequence: TGTGCTAGTGGTTTGGAACGCGAGGGGTTCAACGAGCAGTACTTC. This gives the protein CASGLEREGFNEQYF. The V and J genes are TRBV12-5 and TRBJ2-7, with D perhaps given as TRBD1 or TRBD2 (5 bases each). CDR1 and CDR2 from the germline V gene are LGHNT and FRNRAP. V dropped 1 base and J dropped 5 bases, with 15 bases sitting between them. There are 15 residues in the CDR3.